This T cell receptor beta chain was observed in a study of blood T cells in healthy people across ages. Study outcomes and limitations: Naive and antigen-experienced cells could not be conclusively compared, given unsorted PBMCs.

Trimming stripped 3 bases from V and 0 bases from J, with 12 bases between. The CDR3 is made up of 15 amino acids. Regarding this clonotype: The antigen is not known.

Then a second PCR, running roughly 7 to 11 cycles, was carried out with a sample-barcoded 5' primer and a J-beta primer mix. In TCRdb, the 5' RACE reads were re-called with MiXCR into one record per CDR3 protein. The table records roughly 1 million distinct CDR3 sequences, almost 25% of them present only once. This sample also belongs to another study, concerning T cells of mothers and their children. That paper adds: The study recruited a few healthy Caucasian mothers and their six children as donors.

This chain joins TRBV12-3 or TRBV12-4 and TRBJ2-7; possibly TRBD2 for D (5 bases). Sequenced material: blood. The sequence was obtained from a girl aged 2 to 9 in good health. The CDR3 reads CASSLGGYTSYEQYF. The CDR3 DNA reads TGTGCCAGCAGTTTGGGCGGGTATACCTCCTACGAGCAGTACTTC.